Listed below are T cell receptor beta chains from one sample, sequenced in a study of tumor-infiltrating lymphocytes in localized non-small cell lung cancer. TCRdb's table, derived via immunoSEQ multiplex PCR, lists solely in-frame clones and lacks some. The sample lists 10,000 or so clones; roughly three quarters were seen once. Specimen: lung tumor tissue. The receptors here all came from a human donor with non-small cell lung cancer. Each CDR3 is given with its conserved first and last residue. A D gene is named only where the DNA matches it firmly. Some rows have no size entry. The others give once, few or many, or a class for an expanded clone.

CDR3 length	V gene	D gene	clone size	J gene	CDR3 DNA	CDR3 protein
14	TRBV28	NA	NA	TRBJ1-6	TGTGCCAGCAGTACGAACAGGGAGGGGTCCCCCCTCCACTTT	CASSTNREGSPLHF
13	TRBV5-4	NA	NA	TRBJ1-3	TGTGCCAGCAGCTTGGACGGACCAAACACCATATATTTT	CASSLDGPNTIYF
13	TRBV2	NA	large	TRBJ1-2	TGTGCCAGCAGCCCCGGGGGGTTGGATGGCTACACCTTC	CASSPGGLDGYTF
13	TRBV29-1	TRBD1	NA	TRBJ1-4	TGCAGCGTTTCAAGACAGGGCCATGAAAAACTGTTTTTT	CSVSRQGHEKLFF
15	TRBV5-6	NA	NA	TRBJ2-5	TGTGCCAGCAGCTTCGATTGGGGGGGCGGGGAGACCCAGTACTTC	CASSFDWGGGETQYF
12	TRBV11-2	NA	large	TRBJ2-3	TGTGCCAGCAGCTTTAGAACAGATACGCAGTATTTT	CASSFRTDTQYF
13	TRBV9	NA	NA	TRBJ1-1	TGTGCCAGCAGCGTAGAGCAGAACACTGAAGCTTTCTTT	CASSVEQNTEAFF
13	TRBV28	NA	few	TRBJ2-7	TGTGCCAGCAGGCCGGGGGTTACCTACGAGCAGTACTTC	CASRPGVTYEQYF
14	TRBV23-1	NA	NA	TRBJ1-3	TGCGCCAGCAGTCAAGTGCATGCTGGAAACACCATATATTTT	CASSQVHAGNTIYF
14	TRBV7-9	TRBD1	few	TRBJ1-4	TGTGCCAGCAGCGAACAGGGGCACAGTGAAAAACTGTTTTTT	CASSEQGHSEKLFF
14	TRBV19	TRBD1	NA	TRBJ2-1	TGTGCCAGTAGTAAGACAGGGGGGTACAATGAGCAGTTCTTC	CASSKTGGYNEQFF
13	TRBV30	NA	NA	TRBJ1-1	TGTGCCTGGAGTGTACTTCGGAACACTGAAGCTTTCTTT	CAWSVLRNTEAFF
14	TRBV4-1	NA	NA	TRBJ1-2	TGCGCCAGCAGCCATGATCAGGGAACCTATGGCTACACCTTC	CASSHDQGTYGYTF
17	TRBV4-1	NA	NA	TRBJ1-5	TGCGCCAGCAGCCAAGATCGGCCCGGGGATAGCAATCAGCCCCAGCATTTT	CASSQDRPGDSNQPQHF
13	TRBV5-6	NA	NA	TRBJ2-7	TGTGCCAGCAGCCCCTGGGCCATCTACGAGCAGTACTTC	CASSPWAIYEQYF
12	TRBV2	TRBD1	NA	TRBJ2-7	TGTGTCTCGGGGACAGGGTTCTACGAGCAGTACTTC	CVSGTGFYEQYF
15	TRBV9	NA	few	TRBJ2-3	TGTGCCAGCAGCGTAGACGGGGCTGGCACAGATACGCAGTATTTT	CASSVDGAGTDTQYF
12	TRBV6-1	NA	NA	TRBJ1-5	TGTGCCAGCAGTGAAAGCCCGAAACCCCAGCATTTT	CASSESPKPQHF
15	TRBV5-6	NA	few	TRBJ1-6	TGTGCCAGCAGCTTGAGGGGGGAGTACAATTCACCCCTCCACTTT	CASSLRGEYNSPLHF
17	TRBV5-1	TRBD1	NA	TRBJ1-1	TGCGCCAGCAGCTCCTCTGGGACAGGGGGCCGTAACACTGAAGCTTTCTTT	CASSSSGTGGRNTEAFF
16	TRBV27	NA	NA	TRBJ2-1	TGTGCCAGCAGTTTGGTTGAAGGGGGCTCCTACAATGAGCAGTTCTTC	CASSLVEGGSYNEQFF
13	TRBV29-1	NA	once	TRBJ1-4	TGCAGCGTTAGGGGGGGAGTAAGGGAAAAACTGTTTTTT	CSVRGGVREKLFF
13	TRBV29-1	TRBD1	NA	TRBJ2-7	TGCAGTACAAAACAGGGGGCGAGCTACGAGCAGTACTTC	CSTKQGASYEQYF
14	TRBV19	NA	NA	TRBJ2-3	TGTGCCAGTAGTATTACGGCTACAACAGATACGCAGTATTTT	CASSITATTDTQYF
15	TRBV7-9	NA	NA	TRBJ2-6	TGTGCCAGCAGCCCATGGGCGGAGGGGGCCAACGTCCTGACTTTC	CASSPWAEGANVLTF
14	TRBV30	NA	once	TRBJ1-3	TGTGCCTGGAGTGCCCCATTGTCTGGAAACACCATATATTTT	CAWSAPLSGNTIYF
13	TRBV5-5	NA	few	TRBJ2-1	TGTGCCAGCAGCTTACGGGGGAGAAATGAGCAGTTCTTC	CASSLRGRNEQFF
14	TRBV7-9	NA	once	TRBJ1-2	TGTGCCAGCAGCCCCGGGGGTTCAAACTATGGCTACACCTTC	CASSPGGSNYGYTF
15	TRBV2	TRBD2	once	TRBJ2-3	TGTGCCAGCAGTTTACTAGCGGGGGGAACAGATACGCAGTATTTT	CASSLLAGGTDTQYF
14	TRBV29-1	TRBD1	few	TRBJ1-1	TGCAGCGTTGTATCTACAGGGGGAGCGACTGAAGCTTTCTTT	CSVVSTGGATEAFF
14	TRBV5-5	TRBD1	few	TRBJ1-2	TGTGCCAGCAGCCGCGGACAGGGCCTCTATGGCTACACCTTC	CASSRGQGLYGYTF
15	TRBV7-9	NA	NA	TRBJ2-2	TGTGCCAGCAGCTTCAAGTCAGGGGCGACCGGGGAGCTGTTTTTT	CASSFKSGATGELFF
16	TRBV4-2	TRBD1	NA	TRBJ2-7	TGTGCCAGCAGCCCTGGGCAGGGGGCTAGCTCCTACGAGCAGTACTTC	CASSPGQGASSYEQYF
14	TRBV21-1	NA	NA	TRBJ1-6	TGTGCCAAACACCGGGACAGGGCTAATTCACCCCTCCACTTT	CAKHRDRANSPLHF
16	TRBV5-6	TRBD2	NA	TRBJ2-1	TGTGCCAGCAGCTTTTGGGGCGGGGGGGTTTACAATGAGCAGTTCTTC	CASSFWGGGVYNEQFF
15	TRBV5-1	NA	NA	TRBJ1-1	TGCGCCAGCAGCTCGATAGACAGCTTGAACACTGAAGCTTTCTTT	CASSSIDSLNTEAFF
15	TRBV15	NA	once	TRBJ2-5	TGTGCCACCAGCAGAGATCTAATCCTCGGAGAGACCCAGTACTTC	CATSRDLILGETQYF
15	TRBV25-1	TRBD1	medium-sized	TRBJ2-5	TGTGCCAGCAGTGATACGAGACAGGGGTCGGAGACCCAGTACTTC	CASSDTRQGSETQYF
14	TRBV19	NA	few	TRBJ1-1	TGTGCCAGTAGTATTCGAGGGCGAGGGACTGAAGCTTTCTTT	CASSIRGRGTEAFF
14	TRBV10-2	TRBD1	NA	TRBJ2-2	TGCGCCAGCACCCAGGGGGCGCGAGGCGGGGAGCTGTTTTTT	CASTQGARGGELFF
13	TRBV2	NA	NA	TRBJ1-1	TGTGCCAGCAGTGCCCCGATGAACACTGAAGCTTTCTTT	CASSAPMNTEAFF
15	TRBV25-1	TRBD1	once	TRBJ1-2	TGTGCCAGCAGTGGTCCCGACAGGGCTAACTATGGCTACACCTTC	CASSGPDRANYGYTF
19	TRBV18	TRBD2	few	TRBJ2-2	TGTGCCAGCTCACGGACTAGCGGGGGGGCCAAATGTCAGACCGGGGAGCTGTTTTTT	CASSRTSGGAKCQTGELFF
11	TRBV29-1	NA	few	TRBJ1-1	TGCAGCGTTGAAGACGGCCAGCTAGCTTTCTTT	CSVEDGQLAFF
13	TRBV4-1	NA	NA	TRBJ2-7	TGCGCCAGCAGCCAAGATCTAGCCTACGAGCAGTACTTC	CASSQDLAYEQYF
15	TRBV7-9	NA	few	TRBJ2-5	TGTGCCAGCAGCCCGATCGGGGCGCCTCGGGAGACCCAGTACTTC	CASSPIGAPRETQYF
13	TRBV6-1	TRBD1	NA	TRBJ1-2	TGTGCCACCGGACAGGGTTTGAACTATGGCTACACCTTC	CATGQGLNYGYTF
12	TRBV29-1	NA	NA	TRBJ2-2	TGCAGCGTTGAGAAGGGGTCCGGGGAGCTGTTTTTT	CSVEKGSGELFF
13	TRBV2	NA	NA	TRBJ2-7	TGTGCCAGCAGTGAGGTGACCTTGTACGAGCAGTACTTC	CASSEVTLYEQYF
17	TRBV15	TRBD2	medium-sized	TRBJ2-1	TGTGCCACCAGCAGAGATCTACGGGGGGGAGTGGCCAATGAGCAGTTCTTC	CATSRDLRGGVANEQFF